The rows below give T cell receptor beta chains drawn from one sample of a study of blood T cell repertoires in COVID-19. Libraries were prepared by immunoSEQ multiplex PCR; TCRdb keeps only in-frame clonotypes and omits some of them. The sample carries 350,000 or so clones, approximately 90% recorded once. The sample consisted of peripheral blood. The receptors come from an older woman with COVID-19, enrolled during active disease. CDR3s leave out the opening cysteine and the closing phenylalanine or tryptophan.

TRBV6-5,ASRGGRNYGYT
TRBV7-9,ASSPDSFGDSPLH
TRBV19,ASRQGPSSYEQY
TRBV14,ASSQERQNYGYT
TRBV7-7,ASSLGVNLGNTIY
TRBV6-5,ASRDRGNLGNTIY
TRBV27,ASSHRHPGEKLF
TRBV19,ASFSPTGMNTEAF
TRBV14,ASSQRRLAGGTDTQY
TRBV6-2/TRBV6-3,ASSYSPPSGVYNEQF
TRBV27,ASSQGQGPYYEQY
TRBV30,AWSVREKLF
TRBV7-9,ASSVVGQGTNYGYT
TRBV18,ASSPPSGGSSYEQY
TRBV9,ASSVGRASGNTIY
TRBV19,ASRGEGLATYNEQF
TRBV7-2,ASSSYTDYEQY
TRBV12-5,ASGFSFPPRDRVSYEQY
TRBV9,ASSVDSGQPQH
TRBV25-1,ASTDSGAYGYT